What follows are 3 T cell receptor beta chains derived from one specimen sequenced in a study of blood T cell repertoires in COVID-19. Assay used: immunoSEQ multiplex PCR; TCRdb lists only in-frame clones, some missing. The sample includes roughly 150,000 clones, around four fifths of them seen just once. The specimen sequenced was peripheral blood. These receptors came from a woman aged 80 or over with COVID-19, enrolled during active disease.

The chain recombines TRBV28 with TRBJ2-7, with 7 bases that match TRBD1. This CDR3 comprises 15 residues. CDR1 and CDR2 from the germline V gene are MDHEN and SYDVKM. V lost 4 bases to trimming and J lost 4 bases; unmatched junction nucleotides: 10. This CDR3 is CASSSRQGGKYEQYF. CDR3 bases: TGTGCCAGCAGTTCCCGACAGGGTGGGAAGTACGAGCAGTACTTC.

This chain links TRBV9 with TRBJ1-2; 7 bases are shared with TRBD1. This CDR3 has 15 amino acids. Looked up from germline, CDR1 is SGDLS and CDR2 is YYNGEE. V shed 4 bases, J shed 8 bases, and the junction held 14 bases outside the gene matches. This CDR3 is CASSSRAGGISGYTF. In nucleotides, the CDR3 is TGTGCCAGCAGCTCCCGAGCAGGGGGAATCTCCGGCTACACCTTC.

This clone came up once. The chain uses TRBV6-5 and TRBJ2-7; TRBD2 agrees at 8 bases. The junction had 11 bases not matched to a gene; V was cut back by 6 bases and J by 4 bases. The CDR3 contains 15 residues. Germline V CDR1 and CDR2: MNHEY, SVGAGI. CDR3 nucleotide sequence: TGTGCCAGCAGCTTAGAAAGCGGGGGAGGGTACGAGCAGTACTTC. Translating it yields CASSLESGGGYEQYF.